This TCR beta chain derives from a study of CD8+CD57+ T cells in acquired aplastic anemia. Study summary: The mean DNA yield obtained from sorted CD4+ and CD8+ cells came to 3 to 3.5 ug. Sequencing produced an average of about 10 million reads per healthy donor for CD4+ cells.

Profiles of TCR beta VDJ and CDR3 were generated from a genomic DNA template. TCRdb ran MiXCR on the reads and lists one entry per CDR3 protein. Of around 64,000 distinct CDR3 sequences detected, around 50% appear once; the ten largest clones hold under 2.5%. Study conclusions and caveats: Patients had twenty-nine CD8+ CDR3 sequences in common with controls (the shared set). CD8+ Simpson's diversity did not differ significantly between patients and controls.

Looked up from germline, CDR1 is SEHNR and CDR2 is FQNEAQ (reference sequence). The CDR3 runs 15 residues. With 2 bases clipped from V and 2 bases from J, the junction kept 6 bases outside the gene matches. In its sample, this clonotype is medium-sized (0.01 to 0.1%). Its antigen remains unidentified. The clonotype originates from a human donor in good health, serving as a control. This chain joins TRBV7-9 and TRBJ2-7, with 7 bases fitting TRBD2. The sequencing sample was made of sorted CD4+, CD8+, or CD8+CD57+ T cells (not recorded which) from PBMCs. The CDR3 spells CASSLSASGAYEQYF. The CDR3, as DNA: TGTGCCAGCAGCTTATCAGCTAGCGGAGCCTACGAGCAGTACTTC. Full variable domain (outside the CDR3, taken from reference TRBV7-9 and TRBJ2-7): DTGVSQNPRHKITKRGQNVTFRCDPISEHNRLYWYRQTLGQGPEFLTYFQNEAQLEKSRLLSDRFSAERPKGSFSTLEIQRTEQGDSAMYLCASSLSASGAYEQYFGPGTRLTVT.